This TCR beta chain was observed in a study of cytomegalovirus exposure and HLA in healthy donors. A note on this clone: No antigen is known for it.

Study-wide points: An analysis was carried out at a later point. It showed that HLA-associated TCR beta chains were more clonally expanded than equally common non-associated chains. Listed as cytomegalovirus-associated were more than 150 TCR beta chains. Analyses of presence and absence presupposed an approximately uniform sequencing depth across donors.

The germline CDR1 and CDR2 sequences are MGHDK and SYGVNS. The CDR3 is 11 residues long. Trimming removed 9 bases at V and 6 bases at J, with 12 bases between. Healthy bone marrow donors formed the donor group. The PCR employed 60 Vbeta primers together with 13 Jbeta primers. The data were produced by immunoSEQ multiplex PCR, yet TCRdb's version contains in-frame clones alone and is incomplete. The sample yields under 85,000 clones, around 68% seen once. The clonotype was recovered from a woman aged 25 to 45 in good health and CMV-seronegative. V gene TRBV25-1 combines with J gene TRBJ2-7; the D gene is possibly TRBD2 (5 bases). The sample taken for sequencing was PBMCs. CDR3: CASSRGSEQYF. The CDR3 DNA reads as TGTGCCAGTTCCCGGGGTAGCGAGCAGTACTTC.